This T cell receptor beta chain was found in a study of T-cell memory formation after mild COVID-19. Looking at the study overall: Across donors, TCR clusters were largely donor specific. Regarding the study as a whole: Clones that contracted clustered mainly in CM and EM if CD4+ and in EMRA if CD8+. Researchers found some responding clones in pre-infection memory, a sign that cross-reactive memory joined.

This clonotype was recorded a few times. Its specificity is unknown. TCR alpha and TCR beta cDNA libraries with sample barcodes and UMIs came from 5'RACE using constant-segment primers. One entry per CDR3 protein results from TCRdb running MiXCR on the 5' RACE reads. Among 450,000 or so distinct CDR3 sequences listed, around a quarter were seen once. Trimming shortened V by 5 bases and J by 3 bases, and 17 bases separated the two germline ends. The CDR3 covers 15 residues. Germline CDR1 is SGHVS and CDR2 is FQNEAQ. J is TRBJ2-7 and V is TRBV7-8; D assignment may be TRBD1 or TRBD2 (5 bases each). The sequence was obtained from an adult woman who had mild COVID-19 (a few samples of this study predate the infection). Cell type and time point are not known. Specimen: PBMCs or a T cell subset sorted from them (not recorded which). As DNA, the CDR3 is TGTGCCAGCAGCACAAGAAGACGGGGCAGCTACGAGCAGTACTTC. Its translation: CASSTRRRGSYEQYF. Drawing the rest from reference TRBV7-8 and TRBJ2-7, the complete variable domain is GAGVSQSPRYKVAKRGQDVALRCDPISGHVSLFWYQQALGQGPEFLTYFQNEAQLDKSGLPSDRFFAERPEGSVSTLKIQRTQQEDSAVYLCASSTRRRGSYEQYFGPGTRLTVT.